This T cell receptor beta chain was retrieved from a study of siplizumab effects on memory and regulatory T cells. Study conclusions and caveats: Naive T cells seemed more diverse than memory cells and seemed major alloresponse contributors.

The CDR3 runs 12 residues. The germline gives CDR1 KGHSH, CDR2 LQKENI. V gave up 2 bases and J gave up 7 bases, with 8 bases separating them. Concerning this clone itself: Its specificity is unknown.

Sequencing was performed with immunoSEQ multiplex PCR; in TCRdb, only in-frame clones are kept and a portion is missing. The table has around 83,000 clones, over 80% seen once. Material for sequencing was CD4+ T cells sorted from blood. This clonotype was sampled from a human donor in good health. V usage is TRBV18 and J usage is TRBJ1-2, with a weak D call TRBD1 (5 bases). The CDR3 DNA reads TGTGCCAGCTCACCAGGGGCCAGTGGCTACACCTTC. As protein: CASSPGASGYTF.